The sample holds one count of the clone carrying this T cell receptor (beta chain). The data stem from a study of blood T cell repertoires in COVID-19. Sequencing was performed with immunoSEQ multiplex PCR; in TCRdb, only in-frame clones are kept and a portion is missing. Altogether under 350,000 clones are present, more than 85% being singletons, with the ten largest covering approximately 4.6%. Sequenced sample: peripheral blood. The TCR was taken from a man aged 35 to 55 with acute or convalescent COVID-19.

The CDR3 region has the DNA TGTGCCAGTACAGAATTCTACGAGCAGTACTTC. Protein sequence: CASTEFYEQYF. The rearrangement joins TRBV6-5 to TRBJ2-7; no firm D call. The CDR3 length is 11 residues. The germline CDR1 and CDR2 sequences are MNHEY and SVGAGI. Trimming took 9 bases from V and 3 from J, leaving 9 bases between them.